The T cell receptor (beta chain) under discussion was sequenced for a study of CXCR3-negative and CXCR3-positive naive CD8 T cells. The libraries of TRB cDNA were prepared using 5' RACE with UMI labels. TCRdb re-called the 5' RACE reads and catalogs CDR3 proteins one per entry, DNA excluded. The table for this sample gives 90,000 to 95,000 distinct CDR3 sequences. Sequenced: naive CXCR3- CD8+ T cells from blood. Noted subset: CD45RO-CCR7+CD27+CD95- naive CD8+ T cells lacking CXCR3 (TNR3-). The TCR comes from a human donor in good health. Some clones in this sample may be carry-over from other donors' samples.

The CDR3 is CASSQGRSSYNEQFF. The rearrangement uses TRBV4-3 and TRBJ2-1. CDR3 size: 15 residues. Germline-derived CDR1 and CDR2 are LGHNA and YSLEER.